This record covers a single T cell receptor (beta chain). The ends lost 4 bases at V and 4 bases at J; junction bases unmatched: 5. The CDR3 totals 14 residues. Germline CDR1 reads SGHDN; CDR2 reads FVKESK. Original processing notes: Amplifying reference gene primers gave estimates of nucleated cell counts. The method was immunoSEQ multiplex PCR; TCRdb's version includes in-frame clones alone and lacks a portion of them. The DNA was the basis for D and trimming; V, J and clone size are from that table. The sample includes approximately 66,000 clones, roughly 80% of them seen just once. The data derive from a study of blood T cell repertoires in COVID-19. As for the study in general: Acute-phase and convalescent COVID-19 samples originated in the United States, Italy and Spain.

This TCR came from a man aged 55 to 70 with acute or convalescent COVID-19. The chain carries TRBV14 and TRBJ2-3, with 7 nucleotides matching TRBD1. The sample was peripheral blood. The CDR3 reads CASSRQTGSDTQYF. CDR3 sequence (DNA): TGTGCCAGCAGCCGGCAGACAGGGTCAGATACGCAGTATTTT. The whole variable domain, filled in from reference TRBV14 and TRBJ2-3, reads EAGVTQFPSHSVIEKGQTVTLRCDPISGHDNLYWYRRVMGKEIKFLLHFVKESKQDESGMPNNRFLAERTGGTYSTLKVQPAELEDSGVYFCASSRQTGSDTQYFGPGTRLTVL.